The clone carrying this TCR beta chain was seen just once. This sample stems from a study of blood T cell repertoires in COVID-19. Data came from immunoSEQ multiplex PCR; TCRdb stores just in-frame clones and leaves some out. The repertoire holds 150,000 to 200,000 clones, with 80% as singletons. The sample taken for sequencing was peripheral blood. This clonotype was sampled from a man in his 60s with acute or convalescent COVID-19.

The CDR3 sequence is CSGDRGTDTQYF. Here the CDR3 DNA reads TGCAGCGGTGACAGGGGAACAGATACGCAGTATTTT. The V call is TRBV29-1, the J call TRBJ2-3; 8 bases map to TRBD1. Unmatched junction bases numbered 3, after V lost 7 bases and J lost 3 bases. The V gene's germline CDR1 is SQVTM and CDR2 ANQGSEA. This CDR3 region has 12 residues.